Sequencing of this T cell receptor (beta chain) was carried out in a study of CD8+CD57+ T cells in acquired aplastic anemia. Study-wide context: DNA recovered from sorted CD4+ and CD8+ cells had a mean of 3.2 ug. Study-wide results and limits: Patients had about 31 CD8+ CDR3 sequences in common with controls (the shared set).

CDR3 length equals 14 residues. Germline V lookup: CDR1 MRHNA, CDR2 SNTAGT. V lost 8 bases and J lost 2; bases outside the gene matches: 5. Patients included in sequencing had previously demonstrated CD8+CD57+ cell expansion by flow cytometry. Each patient carried a diagnosis of severe acquired aplastic anemia. All patients were therapy-naive when blood was sampled. Researchers used genomic DNA as the template to profile TCR beta VDJ and CDR3. Via MiXCR, TCRdb re-called the reads, giving one row per CDR3 protein. The data hold 180,000 or so distinct CDR3 sequences, with under 50% observed a single time. This clonotype appeared many times. Antigen: not known.

J is TRBJ2-2 and V is TRBV6-4; 7 bases are shared with TRBD1. The receptor was isolated from a human donor with aplastic anemia. Sequencing input: sorted CD4+, CD8+, or CD8+CD57+ T cells (not recorded which) from PBMCs. In DNA, the CDR3 is TGTGCCAGCTCGGACAGGCCCAACACCGGGGAGCTGTTTTTT. Protein product: CASSDRPNTGELFF.